This T cell receptor (beta chain) was identified during a study of blood T cell repertoires in COVID-19 (dated by TCRdb to the early 2020s). Notes on the research overall: The collaborator samples originated in the United States, Italy and Spain and spanned the acute and convalescent phases of COVID-19. The prospective study material was composed of cDNA or gDNA derived from T cells, B-cell-depleted T cells, or PBMCs. Deeply sampled blood TCRbeta repertoires from subjects exposed to, actively infected with, or recovered from COVID-19 were included in the dataset. The repertoires were released in a freely available public database meant as a resource for research on the immune response to SARS-CoV-2. The samples were drawn from two sources: the first 160 participants of the ongoing ImmuneRACE study, and 1,200 or so subjects contributed by 6 global collaborators. Nearly every sample came with metadata listing a de-identified subject ID, COVID-19 status, age in years and sex. Where HLA class I and class II types were available, the types were taken from metadata supplied by the sample provider, not from assay-based typing. The full study reports these points: How much clinical and demographic metadata was included differed by source and by participant, and the metadata was provided uncurated.

TCRbeta CDR3 regions were amplified from genomic DNA by means of the immunoSEQ Assay, a bias-controlled multiplex PCR. The source study handled its data this way. The number of nucleated cells in each sample was estimated from the amplification of reference gene primers within the assay. Sequence reads were collapsed and filtered to measure the absolute abundance of every unique TCRbeta CDR3 rearrangement. For each sample, productive Simpson clonality was calculated by taking the square root of Simpson's diversity index across productive rearrangements. As stored in TCRdb, this immuneACCESS dataset retains in-frame rearrangements with V and J assigned. A fraction of the clones does not appear; measured against another copy, unresolved V genes explain less than half of the discrepancy, and the remainder lacks a known reason. V and J calls and clone size are as listed in that table; D and trimming were resolved from the DNA. The sample table shows 100,000 or so clones, and 80% to 90% are seen once. 7.5% to 10% of the sample belongs to the ten largest clones.

For this chain, trimming is 0 bases at the V end and 1 base at the J end, and the number of junction bases without a gene match is 10. Reading the germline V gene gives CDR1 SGHDN and CDR2 FVKESK. Measured from the cysteine to the phenylalanine, the CDR3 is 18 residues long. The kept DNA is CDR3 alone, 54 bases in frame from the first base. As to this clone: The specificity of this receptor is unknown. No much larger clonotype is one base removed from it; base qualities were not supplied.

Collaborating institutions collected whole blood in K2EDTA tubes following their own protocols. For TCRbeta analysis, collaborators shipped samples in one of three forms: frozen whole blood, isolated PBMCs, or DNA extracted from either of those sample types. The sequence joins TRBV14 to TRBJ1-2; TRBD1 matches 8 bases in the middle. The source material was peripheral blood. The sequence came from a woman in her 70s with acute or convalescent COVID-19. The DNA sequence follows: TGTGCCAGCAGCCAAGACGGACAGGGCCAGGTAGGTAACTATGGCTACACCTTC. This sequence encodes CASSQDGQGQVGNYGYTF.